One sample yielded the 2 T cell receptor beta chains listed below, sequenced in a study of early stage breast cancer tumors. The repertoire was sequenced with immunoSEQ multiplex PCR; TCRdb's copy has only in-frame clones and lacks some. The sample comprises more than 65,000 clones, about 85% of which are singletons, and about 4.8% rests with the top ten. Sequenced input: blood. Receptors originate from a person aged 40 to 50 with breast cancer.

The chain couples TRBV27 to TRBJ1-5; D ambiguous. This CDR3 is 13 amino acids long. V was cut by 3 bases and J by 5 bases, with 8 bases left in between. Germline V gene lookup returns CDR1 MNHEY and CDR2 SMNVEV (reference sequence). CDR3 coding DNA: TGTGCCAGCAGTTTGAGGGTTGATCAGCCCCAGCATTTT. It translates to CASSLRVDQPQHF.

The gene calls are TRBV4-1 and TRBJ2-7; TRBD1 might be the D (6 bases). Germline V gene lookup returns CDR1 MGHRA and CDR2 YSYEKL. V was clipped by 0 bases and J by 6 bases, with 21 bases between them. CDR3 length: 17 residues. The CDR3 region has the DNA TGCGCCAGCAGCCAAGAAGAGGGGGTAGGGCCCGCCTTCGAGCAGTACTTC. Translated: CASSQEEGVGPAFEQYF.